The sequence of this T cell receptor (beta chain) was determined in a study of T and B cells in COVID-19 patients. BIOMED2 TRB-A/B primer pools were used in multiplex TRB PCR. TCRdb re-called the multiplex PCR reads with MiXCR, one entry per CDR3 protein. The sample has over 8,000 distinct CDR3 sequences; roughly 31% are singletons. Per germline, CDR1 MNHNS and CDR2 SASEGT. The CDR3 extends over 16 amino acids. After removal of 9 bases from V and 8 bases from J, the junction contained 13 bases not matched to a gene. TRB was amplified from approximately 250-480 ng of blood genomic DNA. The chain links TRBV6-1 to TRBJ2-1; 13 positions match TRBD2. This TCR derives from a human donor who had recovered from COVID-19. Sequences were obtained from blood. The CDR3 bases are TGTGCCAGACATCTTAAACTAGCGGGGGGGCCGGATGAGCAGTTCTTC. It is translated as CARHLKLAGGPDEQFF.